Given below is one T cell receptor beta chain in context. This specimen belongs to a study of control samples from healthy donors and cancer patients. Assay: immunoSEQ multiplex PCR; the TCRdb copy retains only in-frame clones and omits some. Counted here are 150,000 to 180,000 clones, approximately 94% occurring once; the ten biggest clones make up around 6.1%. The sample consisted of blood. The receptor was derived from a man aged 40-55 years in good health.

The CDR3 region is CATTQGKIANQPQHF. Here the CDR3 DNA reads TGTGCCACCACACAGGGGAAAATAGCCAATCAGCCCCAGCATTTT. The V gene is TRBV15, the J gene TRBJ1-5, with TRBD1 matching 7 bases. The germline V gene encodes CDR1 LNHNV and CDR2 YYDKDF (reference sequence). Trimming at V came to 7 bases and at J to 3 bases, leaving 9 bases not matched to a gene. The CDR3 runs 15 residues.